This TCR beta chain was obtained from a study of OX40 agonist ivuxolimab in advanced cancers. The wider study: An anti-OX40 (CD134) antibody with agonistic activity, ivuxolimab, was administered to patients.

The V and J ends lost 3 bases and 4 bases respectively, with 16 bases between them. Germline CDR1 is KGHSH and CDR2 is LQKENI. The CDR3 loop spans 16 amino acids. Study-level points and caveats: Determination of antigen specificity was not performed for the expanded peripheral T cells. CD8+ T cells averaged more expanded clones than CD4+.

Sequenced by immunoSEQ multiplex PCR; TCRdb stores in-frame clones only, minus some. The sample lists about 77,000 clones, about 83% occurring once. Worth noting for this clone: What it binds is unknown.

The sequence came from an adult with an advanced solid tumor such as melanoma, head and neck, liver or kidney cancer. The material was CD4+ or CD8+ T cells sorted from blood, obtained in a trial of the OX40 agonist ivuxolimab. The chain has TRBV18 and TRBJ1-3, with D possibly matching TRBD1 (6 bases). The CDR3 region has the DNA TGTGCCAGCTCACCTAATGAACAGGGTTTCGGAAACACCATATATTTT. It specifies CASSPNEQGFGNTIYF.